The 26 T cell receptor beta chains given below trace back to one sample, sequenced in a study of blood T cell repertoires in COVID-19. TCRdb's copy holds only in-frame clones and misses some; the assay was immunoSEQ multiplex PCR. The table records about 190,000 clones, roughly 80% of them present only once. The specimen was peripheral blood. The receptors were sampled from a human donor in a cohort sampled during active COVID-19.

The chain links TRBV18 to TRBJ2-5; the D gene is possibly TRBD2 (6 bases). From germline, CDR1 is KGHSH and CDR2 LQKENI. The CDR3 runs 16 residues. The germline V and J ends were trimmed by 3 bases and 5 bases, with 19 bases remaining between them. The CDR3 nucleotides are TGTGCCAGCTCACCTTTCGGCGCTAGCGTCGGGGAGACCCAGTACTTC. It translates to CASSPFGASVGETQYF.

The CDR3 spells CASSQTGGNSPLHF. The DNA of the CDR3 is TGTGCCAGCAGCCAGACAGGGGGTAATTCACCCCTCCACTTT. The chain uses TRBV3-1 (or the pseudogene TRBV3-2) and TRBJ1-6, with 9 bases aligning to TRBD1. With 3 bases clipped from V and 6 bases from J, the junction kept 0 bases outside the gene matches. Germline assignment: CDR1 LGHDT and CDR2 YNNKEL (reference sequence). CDR3 length: 14 amino acids.

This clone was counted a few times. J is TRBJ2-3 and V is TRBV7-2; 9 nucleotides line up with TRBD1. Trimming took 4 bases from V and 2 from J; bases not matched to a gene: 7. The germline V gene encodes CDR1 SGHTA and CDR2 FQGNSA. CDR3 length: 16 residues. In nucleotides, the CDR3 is TGTGCCAGCAGCTCATCCGGGACAGGGTACACAGATACGCAGTATTTT. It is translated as CASSSSGTGYTDTQYF.

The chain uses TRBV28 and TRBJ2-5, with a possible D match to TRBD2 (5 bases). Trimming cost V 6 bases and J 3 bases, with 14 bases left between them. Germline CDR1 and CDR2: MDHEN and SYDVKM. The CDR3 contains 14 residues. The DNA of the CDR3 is TGTGCCAGCAGCCCAGTCCTAGCCGAAGAGACCCAGTACTTC. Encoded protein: CASSPVLAEETQYF.

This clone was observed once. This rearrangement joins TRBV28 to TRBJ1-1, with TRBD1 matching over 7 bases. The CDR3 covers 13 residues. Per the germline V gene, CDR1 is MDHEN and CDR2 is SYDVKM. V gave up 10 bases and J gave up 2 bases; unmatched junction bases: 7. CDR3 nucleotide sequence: TGTGCCACCCAGACAGGGATTAACACTGAAGCTTTCTTT. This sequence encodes CATQTGINTEAFF. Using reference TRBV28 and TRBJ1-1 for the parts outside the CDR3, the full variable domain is DVKVTQSSRYLVKRTGEKVFLECVQDMDHENMFWYRQDPGLGLRLIYFSYDVKMKEKGDIPEGYSVSREKKERFSLILESASTNQTSMYLCATQTGINTEAFFGQGTRLTVV.

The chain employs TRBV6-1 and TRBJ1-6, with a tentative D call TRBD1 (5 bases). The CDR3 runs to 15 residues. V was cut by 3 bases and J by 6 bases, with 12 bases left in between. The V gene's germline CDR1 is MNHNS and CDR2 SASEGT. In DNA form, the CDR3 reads TGTGCCAGCAGTGAGACGACAGTACTTAATTCACCCCTCCACTTT. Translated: CASSETTVLNSPLHF.

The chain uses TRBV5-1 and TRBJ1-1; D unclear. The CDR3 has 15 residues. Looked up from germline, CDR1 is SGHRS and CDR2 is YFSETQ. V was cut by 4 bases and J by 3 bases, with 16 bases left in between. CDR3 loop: CASSGGSGEYTEAFF. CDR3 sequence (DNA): TGCGCCAGCAGCGGAGGCAGCGGGGAATACACTGAAGCTTTCTTT.

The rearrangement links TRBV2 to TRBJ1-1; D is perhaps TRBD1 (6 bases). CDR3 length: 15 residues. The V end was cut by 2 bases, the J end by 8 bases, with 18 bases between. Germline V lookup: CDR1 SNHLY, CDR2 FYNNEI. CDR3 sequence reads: CASSETPKGGVEAFF. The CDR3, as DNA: TGTGCCAGCAGTGAAACCCCTAAGGGGGGGGTGGAAGCTTTCTTT.

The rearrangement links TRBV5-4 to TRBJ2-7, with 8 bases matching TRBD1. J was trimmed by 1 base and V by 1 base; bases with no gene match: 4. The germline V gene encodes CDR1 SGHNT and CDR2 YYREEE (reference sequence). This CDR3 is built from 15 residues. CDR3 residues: CASSLMGQVSYEQYF. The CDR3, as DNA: TGTGCCAGCAGCTTGATGGGACAGGTTTCCTACGAGCAGTACTTC.

CDR3 sequence reads: CATQGNGANVLTF. In DNA, the CDR3 is TGTGCCACCCAGGGGAATGGGGCCAACGTCCTGACTTTC. The V call is TRBV25-1, the J call TRBJ2-6; TRBD1 is a possible D gene (6 bases). This CDR3 contains 13 residues. V dropped 10 bases and J dropped 3 bases, with 10 bases sitting between them. CDR1 and CDR2 from the germline V gene are MGHDK and SYGVNS.

The DNA of the CDR3 is TGTGCCAGCAGCTTGGCGACAGGGGCTACCGGGGAGCTGTTTTTT. The encoded protein is CASSLATGATGELFF. The chain couples TRBV7-9 to TRBJ2-2; 8 nucleotides align to TRBD1. The CDR3 runs 15 residues. J was trimmed by 5 bases and V by 3 bases; bases with no gene match: 5. In germline, CDR1 is SEHNR, CDR2 FQNEAQ (reference sequence).

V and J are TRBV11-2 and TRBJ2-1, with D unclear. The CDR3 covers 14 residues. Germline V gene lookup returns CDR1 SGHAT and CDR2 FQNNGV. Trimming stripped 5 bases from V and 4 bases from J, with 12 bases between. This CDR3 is CASSNRVGYNEQFF. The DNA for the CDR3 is TGTGCCAGCAGCAACCGGGTAGGTTACAATGAGCAGTTCTTC.

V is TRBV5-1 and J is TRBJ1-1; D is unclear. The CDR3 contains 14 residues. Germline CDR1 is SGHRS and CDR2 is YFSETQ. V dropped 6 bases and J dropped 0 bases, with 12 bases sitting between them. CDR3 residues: CASNAVMMNTEAFF. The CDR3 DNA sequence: TGCGCCAGCAACGCGGTGATGATGAACACTGAAGCTTTCTTT.

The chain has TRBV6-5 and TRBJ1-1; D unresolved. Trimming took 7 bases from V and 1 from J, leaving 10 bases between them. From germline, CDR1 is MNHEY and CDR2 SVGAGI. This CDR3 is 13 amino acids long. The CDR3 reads CASTPQQNTEAFF. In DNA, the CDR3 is TGTGCCAGCACCCCTCAACAGAACACTGAAGCTTTCTTT.

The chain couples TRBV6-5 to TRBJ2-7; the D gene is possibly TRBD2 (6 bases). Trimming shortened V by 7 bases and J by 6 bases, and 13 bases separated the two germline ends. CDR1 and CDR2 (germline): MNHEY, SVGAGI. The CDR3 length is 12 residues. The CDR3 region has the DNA TGTGCCAGCATCCGGGACTTCCTCGAGCAGTACTTC. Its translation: CASIRDFLEQYF.

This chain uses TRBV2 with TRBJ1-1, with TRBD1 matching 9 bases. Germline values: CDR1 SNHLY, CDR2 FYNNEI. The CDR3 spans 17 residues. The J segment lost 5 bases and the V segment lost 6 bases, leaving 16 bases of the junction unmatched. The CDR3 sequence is CASSDLGTGFPRTEAFF. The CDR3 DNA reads TGTGCCAGCAGCGACCTCGGGACAGGGTTTCCGAGGACTGAAGCTTTCTTT. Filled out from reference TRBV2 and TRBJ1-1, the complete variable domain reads EPEVTQTPSHQVTQMGQEVILRCVPISNHLYFYWYRQILGQKVEFLVSFYNNEISEKSEIFDDQFSVERPDGSNFTLKIRSTKLEDSAMYFCASSDLGTGFPRTEAFFGQGTRLTVV.

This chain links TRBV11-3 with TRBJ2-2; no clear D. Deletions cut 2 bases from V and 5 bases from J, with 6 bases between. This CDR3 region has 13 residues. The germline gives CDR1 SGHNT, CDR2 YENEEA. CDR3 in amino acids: CASSLTHTGELFF. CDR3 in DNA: TGTGCCAGCAGCTTAACTCATACCGGGGAGCTGTTTTTT.

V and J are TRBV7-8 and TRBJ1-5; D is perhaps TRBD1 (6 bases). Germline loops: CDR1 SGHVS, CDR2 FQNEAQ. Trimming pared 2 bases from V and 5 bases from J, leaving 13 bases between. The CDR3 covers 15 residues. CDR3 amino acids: CASSLISGDHQPQHF. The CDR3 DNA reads TGTGCCAGCAGCTTAATTTCAGGGGATCATCAGCCCCAGCATTTT.

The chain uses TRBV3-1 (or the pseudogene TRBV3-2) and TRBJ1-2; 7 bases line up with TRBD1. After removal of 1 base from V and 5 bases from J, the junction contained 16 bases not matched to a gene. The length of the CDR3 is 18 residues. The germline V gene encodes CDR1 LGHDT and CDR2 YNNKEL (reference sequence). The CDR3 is CASSQALLYRQGQYGYTF. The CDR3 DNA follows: TGTGCCAGCAGCCAAGCCTTATTATACAGACAGGGACAGTATGGCTACACCTTC.

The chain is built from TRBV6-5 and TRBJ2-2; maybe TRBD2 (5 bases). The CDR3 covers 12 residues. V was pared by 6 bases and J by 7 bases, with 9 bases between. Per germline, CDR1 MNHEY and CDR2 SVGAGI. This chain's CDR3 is CASRLEGGELFF. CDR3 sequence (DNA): TGTGCCAGCAGACTCGAGGGCGGGGAGCTGTTTTTT.

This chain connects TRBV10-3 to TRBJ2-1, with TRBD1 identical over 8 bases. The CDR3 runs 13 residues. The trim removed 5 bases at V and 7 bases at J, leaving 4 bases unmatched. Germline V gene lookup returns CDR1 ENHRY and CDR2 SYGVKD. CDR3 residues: CAISRTGRNEQFF. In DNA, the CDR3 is TGTGCCATCAGTCGGACAGGGAGAAATGAGCAGTTCTTC.

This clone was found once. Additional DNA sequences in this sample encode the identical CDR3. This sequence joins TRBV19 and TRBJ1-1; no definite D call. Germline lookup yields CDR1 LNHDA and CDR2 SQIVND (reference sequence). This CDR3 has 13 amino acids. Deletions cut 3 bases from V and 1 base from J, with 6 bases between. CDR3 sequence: CASSISSNTEAFF. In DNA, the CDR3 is TGTGCCAGTAGTATTAGTTCGAACACTGAAGCTTTCTTT.

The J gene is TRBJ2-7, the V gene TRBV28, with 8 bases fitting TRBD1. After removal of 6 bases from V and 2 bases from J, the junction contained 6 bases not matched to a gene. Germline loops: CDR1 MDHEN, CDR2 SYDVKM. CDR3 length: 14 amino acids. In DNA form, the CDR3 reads TGTGCCAGCAGGATGACAGGGGCGGCCTACGAGCAGTACTTC. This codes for CASRMTGAAYEQYF.

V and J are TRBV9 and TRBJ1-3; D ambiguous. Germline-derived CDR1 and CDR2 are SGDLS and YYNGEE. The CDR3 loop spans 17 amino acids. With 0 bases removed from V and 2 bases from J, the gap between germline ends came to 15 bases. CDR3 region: CASSVGNVQAAGNTIYF. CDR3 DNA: TGTGCCAGCAGCGTAGGAAATGTCCAGGCCGCTGGAAACACCATATATTTT.

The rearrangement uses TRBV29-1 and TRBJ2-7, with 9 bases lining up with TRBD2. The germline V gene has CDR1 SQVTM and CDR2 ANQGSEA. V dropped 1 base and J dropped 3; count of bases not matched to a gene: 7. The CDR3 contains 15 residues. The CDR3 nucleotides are TGCAGCGTTGAAGGGGCCGGGACTAGCCTCTACGAGCAGTACTTC. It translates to CSVEGAGTSLYEQYF.

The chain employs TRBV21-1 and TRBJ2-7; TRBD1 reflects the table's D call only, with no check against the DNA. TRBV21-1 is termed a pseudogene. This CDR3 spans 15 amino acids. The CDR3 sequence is CASSSPDRVPYEQYF. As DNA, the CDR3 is TGTGCCAGCAGCAGTCCGGACAGGGTGCCCTACGAGCAGTACTTC.